Listed here is a single T cell receptor (beta chain). What it binds is unknown. Clones were sequenced by immunoSEQ multiplex PCR, and TCRdb holds only the in-frame ones, with some missing. The data show more than 140,000 clones, 88% seen once. This entry belongs to a study of T cell responses to AZD1222 COVID-19 vaccine. Notes on the study in general: After the peak T cell response, and only then, were repertoires sampled. Vaccine-associated CD4 TCRs ranged over spike, dominating at 160-218 and 743-854.

This CDR3 comprises 16 residues. CDR1 and CDR2 from the germline V gene are MNHNY and SVGAGI (reference sequence). The germline V and J ends were trimmed by 6 bases and 0 bases, with 18 bases remaining between them. The origin of this receptor is an adult in good health. The material sequenced was peripheral blood, taken on day 0 of MenACWY control vaccination. The chain couples TRBV6-6 to TRBJ2-7, with a tentative D call TRBD2 (7 bases). The DNA for the CDR3 is TGTGCCAGCAGACACGGGGCGGGGGCCTCCTCCTACGAGCAGTACTTC. This translates into CASRHGAGASSYEQYF.